One sample yielded the 6 T cell receptor beta chains listed below, sequenced in a study of spatial heterogeneity in lung cancer. Time point denoted: sample taken at primary tumor resection. Frozen PBMC, nontumor lung or tumor provided whole RNA, which was sequenced unsorted. TCRdb passed the 5' RACE reads through MiXCR, listing each CDR3 protein once. The sample records 40,000 to 45,000 distinct CDR3 sequences, around 6.5% being singletons. The specimen comprised PBMCs, sampled at surgery. All receptors come from a female donor with early-stage non-small cell lung cancer.

The sample holds many counts of this clonotype. The chain joins TRBV12-3 or TRBV12-4 to TRBJ1-6; D gene ambiguous. V was shortened by 5 bases and J by 8 bases, with 10 bases between the two germline ends. The CDR3 spans 13 residues. DNA for the CDR3: TGTGCCAGCAGTGTTTCAATCGATTCACCCCTCCACTTT. Translation: CASSVSIDSPLHF.

In its sample, this clonotype was seen many times. This chain joins TRBV6-6 and TRBJ2-2; 9 bases line up with TRBD2. V shed 6 bases, J shed 2 bases, and the junction held 4 bases outside the gene matches. CDR1 and CDR2 from the germline V gene are MNHNY and SVGAGI (reference sequence). The CDR3 spans 15 residues. Written as DNA, the CDR3 is TGTGCCAGCAGCCGACTAGCGGTTAACACCGGGGAGCTGTTTTTT. It yields the protein CASSRLAVNTGELFF.

The sample holds many counts of this clonotype. The chain employs TRBV6-2 or TRBV6-3 and TRBJ2-7, with D possibly TRBD1 on 5 matching bases. Trimming shortened V by 7 bases and J by 3 bases, and 19 bases separated the two germline ends. There are 15 residues in the CDR3. Germline lookup yields CDR1 MNHEY and CDR2 SVGEGT. This CDR3 reads CASNRPTVPNYEQYF. The CDR3 DNA is TGTGCCAGCAATCGACCGACAGTACCAAACTACGAGCAGTACTTC.

This clonotype was counted a few times. The chain has TRBV12-3 or TRBV12-4 and TRBJ2-2, with 11 positions matching TRBD1. The CDR3 length is 16 residues. V shed 6 bases, J shed 3 bases, and the junction held 6 bases outside the gene matches. This CDR3 reads CASRRTGGFDTGELFF. The CDR3, as DNA: TGTGCCAGCAGGCGGACAGGGGGCTTTGACACCGGGGAGCTGTTTTTT.

The V gene is TRBV3-1, the J gene TRBJ1-3, with 7 bases matching TRBD1. This CDR3 comprises 16 residues. Germline CDR1 is LGHDT and CDR2 is YNNKEL (reference sequence). Trimming took 2 bases from V and 2 from J; bases not matched to a gene: 6. CDR3 residues: CASSQLSTGAGNTIYF. CDR3 DNA sequence: TGTGCCAGCAGCCAACTCTCAACAGGGGCTGGAAACACCATATATTTT.

This clonotype has a count of ten or more. The chain combines TRBV18 with TRBJ2-7; D possibly corresponds to TRBD2 (6 bases). From germline, CDR1 is KGHSH and CDR2 LQKENI. The CDR3 consists of 14 residues. Trimming stripped 4 bases from V and 6 bases from J, with 16 bases between. CDR3 bases: TGTGCCAGCTCACGCGCCCAAGGCGGGACCGAGCAGTACTTC. Encoded protein: CASSRAQGGTEQYF.